Shown below are 8 T cell receptor beta chains from a single sample sequenced in a study of blood T cell repertoires in COVID-19. The repertoire was sequenced with immunoSEQ multiplex PCR; TCRdb's copy has only in-frame clones and lacks some. Of some 250,000 clones in the sample, about four fifths are singletons; the top ten hold about 2%. The specimen sequenced was peripheral blood. The source of these receptors is a man aged 25 to 45 who had recovered from COVID-19.

CDR3 amino acids: CASSLVGQPYGYTF. The CDR3 region has the DNA TGTGCCAGCAGCTTGGTGGGACAGCCCTATGGCTACACCTTC. V and J are TRBV5-4 and TRBJ1-2; 7 nucleotides agree with TRBD1. CDR3 size: 14 residues. CDR1 is SGHNT and CDR2 is YYREEE in the germline V gene (reference sequence). The J segment lost 4 bases and the V segment lost 0 bases, leaving 3 bases of the junction unmatched.

This chain connects TRBV6-5 to TRBJ2-5; TRBD2 aligns across 10 bases. Germline assignment: CDR1 MNHEY and CDR2 SVGAGI. With V trimmed by 5 bases and J by 4 bases, 7 bases remained unmatched. The CDR3 totals 15 residues. CDR3 sequence reads: CASSRSGGRRETQYF. Here the CDR3 DNA reads TGTGCCAGCAGTCGTAGCGGGGGGCGGCGAGAGACCCAGTACTTC.

The chain is built from TRBV7-6 and TRBJ2-3; TRBD2 agrees at 14 bases. V dropped 0 bases and J dropped 2; count of bases not matched to a gene: 7. CDR1 is SGHVS, CDR2 FNYEAQ, per germline. CDR3 length: 19 amino acids. The CDR3 is CASSLAGTSGGRPTDTQYF. CDR3 DNA sequence: TGTGCCAGCAGCTTAGCCGGGACTAGCGGGGGCCGGCCCACAGATACGCAGTATTTT.

The chain uses TRBV5-5 and TRBJ1-2; TRBD1 aligns across 7 bases. Per germline, CDR1 SGHKS and CDR2 YYEKEE (reference sequence). V gave up 3 bases and J gave up 0 bases; unmatched junction bases: 5. This CDR3 comprises 15 residues. The CDR3 here is CASSSGGTANYGYTF. Written as DNA, the CDR3 is TGTGCCAGCAGCTCGGGCGGGACAGCTAACTATGGCTACACCTTC.

The chain couples TRBV12-3 or TRBV12-4 to TRBJ1-2, with unresolved D. The CDR3 covers 12 residues. The V and J ends lost 3 bases and 5 bases respectively, with 7 bases between them. The CDR3 DNA reads as TGTGCCAGCAGTTTTCGGGATTATGGCTACACCTTC. Protein sequence: CASSFRDYGYTF.

The chain joins TRBV5-4 to TRBJ2-1, with TRBD2 matching 12 bases. The V segment lost 0 bases and the J segment 7 bases; nucleotides outside the gene matches: 11. Germline V gene lookup returns CDR1 SGHNT and CDR2 YYREEE (reference sequence). The CDR3 spans 18 residues. The CDR3 spells CASSLVLSSGGELNEQFF. CDR3 nucleotide sequence: TGTGCCAGCAGCTTGGTACTCTCTAGCGGGGGGGAGTTGAATGAGCAGTTCTTC.

The V gene is TRBV6-5, the J gene TRBJ1-1; D is possibly TRBD1 (5 bases). The germline gives CDR1 MNHEY, CDR2 SVGAGI. Between the trimmed V and J ends, which lost 8 bases and 3 bases, there was a span of 16 bases. The CDR3 totals 14 residues. The CDR3 is CASRLGGGDTEAFF. For the CDR3, the DNA is TGTGCCAGCCGGTTGGGGGGAGGGGACACTGAAGCTTTCTTT.

This chain links TRBV1 with TRBJ2-2; the tabulated D call, TRBD2, remains unverified against the DNA. TRBV1 is assigned pseudogene status. The CDR3 covers 19 residues. CDR3 bases: TGCACCAGCAGCCAACACTCTAGCGGGGGGCTAACGAACACCGGGGAGCTGTTTTTT. Translation: CTSSQHSSGGLTNTGELFF.